The 17 T cell receptor beta chains below come from one sample, sequenced in a study of cytomegalovirus exposure and HLA in healthy donors (dated by TCRdb to about 2017). Libraries came from the immunoSEQ multiplex PCR assay. The multiplex PCR relied on a mix of 60 forward primers for TCR Vbeta segments and 13 reverse primers for TCR Jbeta segments. TCRdb limited this immuneACCESS table to in-frame rearrangements with V and J called. A share of clones is missing; checked studies link under half to unresolved V genes, and the rest is unexplained. For this sample the table gives around 140,000 clones, of which just under 85% were detected only once. The ten top clones hold 1.5% to 2.5% of the sample. Sequenced input: PBMCs. The origin of the receptors is a woman in her thirties or forties in good health and CMV-seronegative.

Concerning this clone: Other DNA sequences in the same sample also yield this CDR3. The V call is TRBV6-6, the J call TRBJ2-7; D is undetermined. The CDR3 extends over 14 amino acids. Germline-derived CDR1 and CDR2 are MNHNY and SVGAGI (reference sequence). The ends were cut back, 0 bases at V and 4 bases at J, with 10 bases in the middle. This CDR3 reads CASSYSSTSYEQYF. CDR3 sequence (DNA): TGTGCCAGCAGTTACTCGAGCACCTCTTACGAGCAGTACTTC.

The chain couples TRBV4-3 to TRBJ2-2; D is possibly TRBD2 (6 bases). Germline CDR1 LGHNA, CDR2 YSLEER. V was shortened by 0 bases and J by 1 base, with 21 bases between the two germline ends. CDR3 length: 20 amino acids. CDR3 residues: CASSQDLVFEDYQNTGELFF. The DNA of the CDR3 is TGCGCCAGCAGCCAAGATCTCGTGTTCGAGGACTACCAGAACACCGGGGAGCTGTTTTTT.

This chain uses TRBV7-2 with TRBJ2-2, with D uncertain. The CDR3 totals 14 residues. The germline CDR1 and CDR2 sequences are SGHTA and FQGNSA. V was cut by 1 base and J by 5 bases, with 8 bases left in between. CDR3 nucleotides: TGTGCCAGCAGCTTAGTTGCCGGGACCGGGGAGCTGTTTTTT. The encoded protein is CASSLVAGTGELFF.

The V gene is TRBV9, the J gene TRBJ2-7; a possible D gene is TRBD1 (5 bases). This CDR3 is 14 amino acids long. Trimming took 2 bases from V and 3 from J, leaving 12 bases between them. Looked up from germline, CDR1 is SGDLS and CDR2 is YYNGEE. CDR3 protein: CASSVSDSIYEQYF. The CDR3 DNA is TGTGCCAGCAGCGTCAGTGACAGCATCTACGAGCAGTACTTC. Looking up the rest from reference TRBV9 and TRBJ2-7 gives the full variable domain: DSGVTQTPKHLITATGQRVTLRCSPRSGDLSVYWYQQSLDQGLQFLIQYYNGEERAKGNILERFSAQQFPDLHSELNLSSLELGDSALYFCASSVSDSIYEQYFGPGTRLTVT.

The chain recombines TRBV19 with TRBJ2-5; D gene uncertain. CDR1 is LNHDA and CDR2 is SQIVND in the germline V gene (reference sequence). V gave up 6 bases and J gave up 6 bases, with 20 bases separating them. This CDR3 region has 15 residues. DNA of the CDR3: TGTGCCAGTAGGCCAGGAAACAGACCTGGAAAGACCCAGTACTTC. Its translation: CASRPGNRPGKTQYF. The full variable domain, in which reference TRBV19 and TRBJ2-5 provide the parts outside the CDR3, is DGGITQSPKYLFRKEGQNVTLSCEQNLNHDAMYWYRQDPGQGLRLIYYSQIVNDFQKGDIAEGYSVSREKKESFPLTVTSAQKNPTAFYLCASRPGNRPGKTQYFGPGTRLLVL.

The chain has TRBV25-1 and TRBJ2-1, with 9 bases fitting TRBD1. V lost 5 bases to trimming and J lost 4 bases; unmatched junction nucleotides: 9. This CDR3 is 16 amino acids long. Germline values: CDR1 MGHDK, CDR2 SYGVNS. The CDR3 nucleotides are TGTGCCAGCAGTCAAGGAGGACAGGGGCGGTACAATGAGCAGTTCTTC. It specifies CASSQGGQGRYNEQFF.

This chain joins TRBV28 and TRBJ2-7; the match to TRBD1 covers 9 bases. Germline CDR1 is MDHEN and CDR2 is SYDVKM. The CDR3 has 15 residues. The V segment lost 3 bases and the J segment 2 bases; nucleotides outside the gene matches: 5. CDR3 nucleotide sequence: TGTGCCAGCAGTTTCCCGGACAGGGGTACCTACGAGCAGTACTTC. This encodes CASSFPDRGTYEQYF.

The chain carries TRBV11-2 and TRBJ2-2; weak D call: TRBD2 (5 bases). CDR1 and CDR2 (germline): SGHAT, FQNNGV. Trimming took off 5 bases at V and 4 bases at J, with 11 bases between the two ends. This CDR3 is built from 14 residues. The CDR3 loop reads CASSPQAGTGELFF. CDR3 in DNA: TGTGCCAGCAGCCCCCAGGCGGGCACCGGGGAGCTGTTTTTT. Filled out from reference TRBV11-2 and TRBJ2-2, the complete variable domain reads EAGVAQSPRYKIIEKRQSVAFWCNPISGHATLYWYQQILGQGPKLLIQFQNNGVVDDSQLPKDRFSAERLKGVDSTLKIQPAKLEDSAVYLCASSPQAGTGELFFGEGSRLTVL.

The chain carries TRBV6-5 and TRBJ2-4; 7 bases fit TRBD2. Trimming removed 2 bases from V and 5 bases from J; junction bases left unmatched: 6. The CDR3 is 15 amino acids. The germline V gene has CDR1 MNHEY and CDR2 SVGAGI. Here the CDR3 reads CASSYGPGGQNIQYF. The CDR3 nucleotides are TGTGCCAGCAGTTACGGACCGGGAGGACAAAACATTCAGTACTTC.

This clone has just a few counts. The chain recombines TRBV5-4 with TRBJ2-7; the D gene is possibly TRBD2 (6 bases). The V and J ends lost 9 bases and 7 bases respectively, with 17 bases between them. CDR3 length equals 12 residues. Germline V CDR1 and CDR2: SGHNT, YYREEE (reference sequence). CDR3 DNA sequence: TGTGCCACACACGGGGGAGTAGGTGAGCAGTACTTC. This sequence encodes CATHGGVGEQYF.

This chain uses TRBV28 with TRBJ2-6; 7 bases agree with TRBD1. J lost 0 bases, V lost 7 bases, and 9 bases had no gene match. This CDR3 is 17 amino acids long. CDR1 and CDR2 from the germline V gene are MDHEN and SYDVKM. The CDR3, as DNA: TGTGCCAGCACCTGGGACAGATCAAGCTCTGGGGCCAACGTCCTGACTTTC. Amino acid sequence: CASTWDRSSSGANVLTF. Full variable domain (remainder filled in from reference TRBV28 and TRBJ2-6): DVKVTQSSRYLVKRTGEKVFLECVQDMDHENMFWYRQDPGLGLRLIYFSYDVKMKEKGDIPEGYSVSREKKERFSLILESASTNQTSMYLCASTWDRSSSGANVLTFGAGSRLTVL.

The V gene is TRBV2, the J gene TRBJ2-1; D gene ambiguous. Germline-derived CDR1 and CDR2 are SNHLY and FYNNEI. V was cut by 6 bases and J by 0 bases, with 12 bases left in between. The CDR3 length is 15 residues. The CDR3 DNA reads TGTGCCAGCAGGGTGGCGGCTAGCTCCTACAATGAGCAGTTCTTC. As protein: CASRVAASSYNEQFF.

V usage is TRBV28 and J usage is TRBJ2-3; the D gene is possibly TRBD1 (6 bases). V dropped 6 bases and J dropped 1 base, with 14 bases sitting between them. The germline CDR1 and CDR2 sequences are MDHEN and SYDVKM. This CDR3 region has 15 residues. The CDR3 protein is CASSQGYFRTDTQYF. In DNA form, the CDR3 reads TGTGCCAGCAGCCAGGGGTATTTTCGCACAGATACGCAGTATTTT.

This chain joins TRBV2 and TRBJ2-1; possible D gene TRBD2, 5 bases. This CDR3 contains 13 residues. From germline, CDR1 is SNHLY and CDR2 FYNNEI. Trimming removed 5 bases from V and 3 bases from J, with 8 bases in between. CDR3 protein: CASSSAVYNEQFF. The CDR3 bases are TGTGCCAGCAGTTCAGCGGTCTACAATGAGCAGTTCTTC.

The V and J genes are TRBV19 and TRBJ1-2; D is ambiguous. The CDR3 covers 13 residues. CDR1 is LNHDA and CDR2 is SQIVND in the germline V gene (reference sequence). V lost 3 bases and J lost 5, with 10 bases in between. The CDR3 loop is CASSMGVGYGYTF. The CDR3 DNA follows: TGTGCCAGTAGTATGGGAGTGGGGTATGGCTACACCTTC.

This clone was observed a single time. V usage is TRBV27 and J usage is TRBJ1-1; D remains ambiguous. CDR3 length: 16 amino acids. V shed 5 bases and J shed 0 bases, with 16 bases lying between them. Germline CDR1 reads MNHEY; CDR2 reads SMNVEV (reference sequence). CDR3 sequence reads: CASSASSGIMNTEAFF. In DNA, the CDR3 is TGTGCCAGCAGTGCCTCCTCCGGGATCATGAACACTGAAGCTTTCTTT.

The chain couples TRBV28 to TRBJ2-7; D is perhaps TRBD1 (6 bases). The CDR3 consists of 17 residues. V lost 3 bases to trimming and J lost 5 bases, with 23 bases between them. Looked up from germline, CDR1 is MDHEN and CDR2 is SYDVKM. The CDR3 coding sequence is TGTGCCAGCAGTTTTGGGCAGGGACCAGGGGAAATCGACGAGCAGTACTTC. Amino acids: CASSFGQGPGEIDEQYF. The whole variable domain, remainder taken from reference TRBV28 and TRBJ2-7, is DVKVTQSSRYLVKRTGEKVFLECVQDMDHENMFWYRQDPGLGLRLIYFSYDVKMKEKGDIPEGYSVSREKKERFSLILESASTNQTSMYLCASSFGQGPGEIDEQYFGPGTRLTVT.